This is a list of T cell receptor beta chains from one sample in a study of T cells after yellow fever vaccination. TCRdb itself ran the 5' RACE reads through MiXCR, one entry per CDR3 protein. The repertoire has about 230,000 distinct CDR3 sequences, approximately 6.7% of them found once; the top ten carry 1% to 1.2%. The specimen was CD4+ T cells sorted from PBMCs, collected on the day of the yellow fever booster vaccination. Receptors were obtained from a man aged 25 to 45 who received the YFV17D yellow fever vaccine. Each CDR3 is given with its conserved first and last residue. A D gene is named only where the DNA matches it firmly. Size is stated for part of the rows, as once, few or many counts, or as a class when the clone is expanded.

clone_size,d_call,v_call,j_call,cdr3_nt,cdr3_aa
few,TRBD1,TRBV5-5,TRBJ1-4,TGTGCCAGCAGCGAGGTGGGACAGTTGGTAATTGGAGAAAAACTGTTTTTT,CASSEVGQLVIGEKLFF
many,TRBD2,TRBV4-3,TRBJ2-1,TGCGCCAGCAGCCAACTGAGCGGGAGTGTGTTATTAGAGCAGTTCTTC,CASSQLSGSVLLEQFF
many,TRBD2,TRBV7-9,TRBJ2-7,TGTGCCAGCAGGGATAGCGGGAGCTCCTACGAGCAGTACTTC,CASRDSGSSYEQYF
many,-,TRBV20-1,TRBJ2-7,TGCAGTGCTAGTGAGACTTTTTACGAGCAGTACTTC,CSASETFYEQYF
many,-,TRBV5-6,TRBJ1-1,TGTGCCAGCAGCTTGTCATCAGGGGCAAGCACTGAAGCTTTCTTT,CASSLSSGASTEAFF
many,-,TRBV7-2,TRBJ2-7,TGTGCCAGCAGCCCTGACGGCTCCTACGAGCAGTACTTC,CASSPDGSYEQYF
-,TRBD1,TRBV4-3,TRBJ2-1,TGCGCCAGCAGCCAACGGACAGGGACCAATGAGCAGTTCTTC,CASSQRTGTNEQFF
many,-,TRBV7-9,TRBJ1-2,TGTGCCAGCAGCTTTAGGGGTGTGGACTATGGCTACACCTTC,CASSFRGVDYGYTF
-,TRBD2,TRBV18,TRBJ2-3,TGTGCCAGCTCACCAAACGGAGCGGGGTACACAGATACGCAGTATTTT,CASSPNGAGYTDTQYF
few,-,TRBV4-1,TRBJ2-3,TGCGCCAGCAGCCAAGCGAACGGGAGAGGCGCAGATACGCAGTATTTT,CASSQANGRGADTQYF
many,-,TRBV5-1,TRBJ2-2,TGCGCCAGCAGAATCAGGGACACCGGGGAGCTGTTTTTT,CASRIRDTGELFF
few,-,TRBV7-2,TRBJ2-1,TGTGCCAGCAGCTCCAGGCGGGGAGTCCGGTCCAATGAGCAGTTCTTC,CASSSRRGVRSNEQFF
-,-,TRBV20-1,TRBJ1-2,TGCAGTGCTAGACCTGACAGGCGAGGAAACTATGGCTACACCTTC,CSARPDRRGNYGYTF
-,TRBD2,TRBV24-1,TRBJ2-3,TGTGGGGGGGGGATTAGCACAGATACGCAGTATTTT,CGGGISTDTQYF
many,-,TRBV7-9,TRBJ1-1,TGTGCCAGCAGCGTCACTGAAGCTTTCTTT,CASSVTEAFF
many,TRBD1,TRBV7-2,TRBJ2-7,TGTGCCAGCAGCCCGGACAGGGTCGTAACCTACGAGCAGTACTTC,CASSPDRVVTYEQYF